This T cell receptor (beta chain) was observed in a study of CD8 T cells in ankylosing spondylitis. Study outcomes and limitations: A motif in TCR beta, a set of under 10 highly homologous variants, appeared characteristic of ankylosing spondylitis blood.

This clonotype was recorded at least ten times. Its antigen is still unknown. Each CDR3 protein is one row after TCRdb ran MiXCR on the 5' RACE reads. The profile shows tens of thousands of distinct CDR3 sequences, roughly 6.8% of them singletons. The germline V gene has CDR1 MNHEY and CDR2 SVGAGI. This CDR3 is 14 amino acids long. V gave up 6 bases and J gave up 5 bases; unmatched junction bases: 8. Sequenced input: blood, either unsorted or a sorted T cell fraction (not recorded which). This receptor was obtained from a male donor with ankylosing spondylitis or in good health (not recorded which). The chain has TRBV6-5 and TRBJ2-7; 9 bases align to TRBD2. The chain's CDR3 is CASSVLAGTNEQYF. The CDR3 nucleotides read TGTGCCAGCAGCGTACTAGCGGGTACCAACGAGCAGTACTTC.